The rows below give T cell receptor beta chains drawn from one sample of a study of T cells in narcolepsy. Sequencing was performed with immunoSEQ multiplex PCR; in TCRdb, only in-frame clones are kept and a portion is missing. Among about 40,000 clones listed, 70% to 90% were seen once. The material sequenced was CD45RA- memory CD4+ T cells from PBMCs. The receptor set was obtained from a human donor with narcolepsy. CDR3s include the opening cysteine and the closing phenylalanine or tryptophan. The order of the fields is CDR3 DNA, CDR3 protein, CDR3 length, clone size, D gene, V gene, J gene. A D gene is named only where the DNA matches it firmly. The size field is filled for only some rows; it gives once, few, many or a size class.

TGTGCCAGCAGCCCATCCCAGAGCTCTGGGGCCAACGTCCTGACTTTC	CASSPSQSSGANVLTF	16	few	-	TRBV5-6	TRBJ2-6
TGCAGCGTTCCAGCCGGGGACCAAGAGACCCAGTACTTC	CSVPAGDQETQYF	13	-	-	TRBV29-1	TRBJ2-5
TGTGCCAGCAGCCGGAGTCCGGGACTAGCGGGAGGAATCCACGAGCAGTACTTC	CASSRSPGLAGGIHEQYF	18	-	TRBD2	TRBV11-3	TRBJ2-7
TGTGCCAGCAGCTCACGGACAGGAGGCCTCTCACCCCTCCACTTT	CASSSRTGGLSPLHF	15	-	TRBD1	TRBV11-2	TRBJ1-6
TGTGCCAGCAGGCGGGAGGGTCTAGGTCAGCCCCAGCATTTT	CASRREGLGQPQHF	14	-	-	TRBV6-6	TRBJ1-5
TGTGCCAGCAGCTTGGGGGTAGAGTACGAGCAGTACTTC	CASSLGVEYEQYF	13	-	-	TRBV7-2	TRBJ2-7
TGTGCCAGCAGGGCACCGGGACTCACCGGAAAACTGTTTTTT	CASRAPGLTGKLFF	14	-	-	TRBV7-2	TRBJ1-4
TGTGCCAGCAGTTACCCACAGGGCGGGTTGAACACTGAAGCTTTCTTT	CASSYPQGGLNTEAFF	16	-	-	TRBV6-6	TRBJ1-1
TGCGCCAGCAGTGATCCGGGCTCCGGGGCCAACGTCCTGACTTTC	CASSDPGSGANVLTF	15	once	-	TRBV10-2	TRBJ2-6
TGCGCCAGCAGTCGGACTAGCGGGCGCACAGATACGCAGTATTTT	CASSRTSGRTDTQYF	15	-	TRBD2	TRBV10-1	TRBJ2-3
TGCGCCAGCAGCTTGCCCCCCCGACTAGCCCCGAACACCGGGGAGCTGTTTTTT	CASSLPPRLAPNTGELFF	18	-	TRBD2	TRBV5-1	TRBJ2-2
TGTGCCAGCAGTGAAGCGGGGACTACAACTAATGAAAAACTGTTTTTT	CASSEAGTTTNEKLFF	16	-	-	TRBV6-1	TRBJ1-4
TGTGCCAGCAGCGGGACTAGCGCGGTTTCGCAGTATTTT	CASSGTSAVSQYF	13	-	TRBD2	TRBV9	TRBJ2-3
TGCGCCAGCAGCCAGGCTCCTAGCACAGATACGCAGTATTTT	CASSQAPSTDTQYF	14	-	-	TRBV4-3	TRBJ2-3
TGTGCCCTTCAGCGGAGCACTAATGAAAAACTGTTTTTT	CALQRSTNEKLFF	13	-	-	TRBV30	TRBJ1-4
TGTGCCAGCAACCGGGACAGGGTGAAGAATGAGCAGTTCTTC	CASNRDRVKNEQFF	14	-	TRBD1	TRBV6-1	TRBJ2-1